The T cell receptor (beta chain) described here comes from a study of T cells and Merkel cell carcinoma outcomes. Study outcomes and limitations: In Merkel cell carcinoma, repertoire and T-cell density reportedly predicted outcomes.

The table came from immunoSEQ multiplex PCR; TCRdb's copy has only in-frame clones and leaves some out. The sample lists about 15,000 clones, approximately 80% occurring once. This clone showed up just a few times. Antigen specificity is unknown. The sample was tumor tissue from Merkel cell carcinoma. The receptor's source is a human donor with Merkel cell carcinoma.

DNA for the CDR3: TGTGCCAGCAGCTTAGCGCTTTTAGCCCTAGAGACCCAGTACTTC. It encodes CASSLALLALETQYF. V gene TRBV7-6 combines with J gene TRBJ2-5, with no clear D. The CDR3 has 15 residues. The germline V gene has CDR1 SGHVS and CDR2 FNYEAQ. Trimming left V 0 bases short and J 4 bases short, with 12 bases between.